This TCR beta chain was recorded in a study of technical replicates of blood from several donors listed by TCRdb under 2017. The method behind the library was the immunoSEQ multiplex PCR assay. Sourced from immuneACCESS, this table was stored by TCRdb with only in-frame sequences that have V and J called. A share of the clones is absent; for the studies checked, an unresolved V gene accounts for under half, and the remainder has no known explanation. The sample has 65,000 to 90,000 clones on record, 85% to 95% of them singletons. The ten top clones hold 4.5% to 5% of the sample. V sheds 6 bases and J sheds 2 bases, leaving 13 bases between their ends. The germline V gene supplies CDR1 MNHEY and CDR2 SVGAGI. Reading from cysteine to phenylalanine, the CDR3 counts 14 amino acids. Solely the CDR3 DNA is kept, with 42 bases framed from the first base. With regard to this clone: It lacks a known antigen. One base away there is no much larger clone; base qualities are not given.

Sequenced sample: PBMCs. This clonotype was obtained from a human donor in good health. Some clones in this sample may be carry-over from other donors' samples. The chain uses TRBV6-5 and TRBJ2-5; the D gene assignment is ambiguous. The DNA reads TGTGCCAGCAGGCCCCCTGGCGGACAAGAGACCCAGTACTTC. It translates as CASRPPGGQETQYF.